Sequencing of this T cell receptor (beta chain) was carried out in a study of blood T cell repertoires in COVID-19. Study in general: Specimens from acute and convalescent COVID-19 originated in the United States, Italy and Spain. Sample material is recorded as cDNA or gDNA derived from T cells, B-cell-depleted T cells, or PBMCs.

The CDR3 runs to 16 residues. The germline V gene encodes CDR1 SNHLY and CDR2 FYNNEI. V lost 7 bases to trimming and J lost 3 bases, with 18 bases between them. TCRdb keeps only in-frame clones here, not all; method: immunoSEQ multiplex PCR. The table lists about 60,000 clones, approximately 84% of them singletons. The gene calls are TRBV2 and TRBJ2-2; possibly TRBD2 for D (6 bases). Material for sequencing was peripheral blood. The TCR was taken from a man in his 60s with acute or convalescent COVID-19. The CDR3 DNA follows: TGTGCCAGCAAACCGGGAGTTGGCGCTTACACCGGGGAGCTGTTTTTT. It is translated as CASKPGVGAYTGELFF.